Listed below are T cell receptor beta chains from one sample, sequenced in a study of CD8+CD57+ T cells in acquired aplastic anemia. Using its own MiXCR run on the reads, TCRdb lists one record per CDR3 protein. The table records hundreds of thousands of distinct CDR3 sequences, under 40% of them present only once. Sequenced: sorted CD4+, CD8+, or CD8+CD57+ T cells (not recorded which) from PBMCs. The receptors were sampled from a human donor with aplastic anemia. Each CDR3 is given with its conserved first and last residue. Fields, in order: J gene, clone size, CDR3 length, V gene, D gene, CDR3 DNA, CDR3 protein. The D gene is left open where the match is weak. Expanded clones are given a class, and other clones once, few, many or no size at all.

J: TRBJ2-3; size: -; length: 18; V: TRBV25-1; D: TRBD2; DNA: TGTGCCAGCAGGCGCGCTAGCGGGGGGAACGAAAACACAGATACGCAGTATTTT; CDR3: CASRRASGGNENTDTQYF
J: TRBJ1-4; size: -; length: 15; V: TRBV19; D: -; DNA: TGTGCCAGTAGTATCGGTGGGAGGGCGAGAGAAAAACTGTTTTTT; CDR3: CASSIGGRAREKLFF
J: TRBJ2-5; size: -; length: 15; V: TRBV4-1; D: TRBD1; DNA: TGCGCCAGCAGCCAAGATTCAGGGGGCCGGGAGACCCAGTACTTC; CDR3: CASSQDSGGRETQYF
J: TRBJ1-3; size: few; length: 15; V: TRBV12-3/TRBV12-4; D: -; DNA: TGTGCCAGCAGGGAACAGGGACACTCTGGAAACACCATATATTTT; CDR3: CASREQGHSGNTIYF
J: TRBJ2-3; size: few; length: 16; V: TRBV9; D: TRBD2; DNA: TGTGCCAGCAGCGTCACGCCCGGGACTAGTACAGATACGCAGTATTTT; CDR3: CASSVTPGTSTDTQYF
J: TRBJ1-2; size: -; length: 15; V: TRBV20-1; D: TRBD1; DNA: TGCAGTGCTAGAAAATCCGGGACAGGGAACTATGGCTACACCTTC; CDR3: CSARKSGTGNYGYTF
J: TRBJ2-7; size: few; length: 16; V: TRBV3-1; D: -; DNA: TGTGCCAGCAGCCAAGTCGGTGTAGGGACGGTGGGCGAGCAGTACTTC; CDR3: CASSQVGVGTVGEQYF
J: TRBJ2-2; size: -; length: 16; V: TRBV7-9; D: -; DNA: TGTGCCAGCGCTCGGATCGGCGGCAGCTACACCGGGGAGCTGTTTTTT; CDR3: CASARIGGSYTGELFF
J: TRBJ1-5; size: -; length: 16; V: TRBV11-2; D: -; DNA: TGTGCCAGCAGCTTAGTAGGTCTGTATAGCAATCAGCCCCAGCATTTT; CDR3: CASSLVGLYSNQPQHF
J: TRBJ1-1; size: many; length: 15; V: TRBV2; D: -; DNA: TGTGCCAGCAGTGAAGGGCGGCTCATGAACACTGAAGCTTTCTTT; CDR3: CASSEGRLMNTEAFF
J: TRBJ1-2; size: few; length: 15; V: TRBV10-3; D: -; DNA: TGTGCCAGCAGCTTTGCCGGCAGGGACCTCTATGGCTACACCTTC; CDR3: CASSFAGRDLYGYTF
J: TRBJ1-5; size: many; length: 14; V: TRBV3-1; D: -; DNA: TGTGCCAGCAGCCAAGAGGGCGGCAATCAGCCCCAGCATTTT; CDR3: CASSQEGGNQPQHF
J: TRBJ1-1; size: -; length: 16; V: TRBV9; D: TRBD1; DNA: TGTGCCAGCTCACCACGGCGACAGGGAGAGGGCACTGAAGCTTTCTTT; CDR3: CASSPRRQGEGTEAFF
J: TRBJ2-7; size: -; length: 17; V: TRBV6-2/TRBV6-3; D: TRBD1; DNA: TGTGCCAGCAGTTACGACAGGGCCCTTTTTTTCCCCTACGAGCAGTACTTC; CDR3: CASSYDRALFFPYEQYF
J: TRBJ2-1; size: few; length: 12; V: TRBV9; D: -; DNA: TGTGCCAGCAGCAGCGGCTACAATGAGCAGTTCTTC; CDR3: CASSSGYNEQFF
J: TRBJ2-3; size: many; length: 15; V: TRBV19; D: -; DNA: TGTGCCAGTACGAGGGGACGGGAAAGCACAGATACGCAGTATTTT; CDR3: CASTRGRESTDTQYF
J: TRBJ2-7; size: -; length: 12; V: TRBV20-1; D: -; DNA: TGCAGTGCTAGAGAGGCGTCGGGTGAGCAGTACTTC; CDR3: CSAREASGEQYF
J: TRBJ1-6; size: -; length: 15; V: TRBV9; D: TRBD1; DNA: TGTGCCAGCAGCGTGGGACAGGGAAATAATTCACCCCTCCACTTT; CDR3: CASSVGQGNNSPLHF
J: TRBJ1-5; size: few; length: 18; V: TRBV4-2; D: -; DNA: TGTGCCAGCAGCCAAGATAAGGGGGGGACCGGGAACAATCAGCCCCAGCATTTT; CDR3: CASSQDKGGTGNNQPQHF
J: TRBJ2-7; size: -; length: 19; V: TRBV14; D: TRBD2; DNA: TGTGCCAGCAGCTTACACCTTCCACTAGCGGGGGGCTGTAGCTACGAGCAGTACTTC; CDR3: CASSLHLPLAGGCSYEQYF
J: TRBJ1-5; size: many; length: 13; V: TRBV7-7; D: -; DNA: TGTGCTACCAAGGTTTATAGCAATCAGCCCCAGCATTTT; CDR3: CATKVYSNQPQHF
J: TRBJ1-4; size: many; length: 13; V: TRBV7-2; D: -; DNA: TGTGCCAGCAGCGGTTTGTGGGATGAAAAACTGTTTTTT; CDR3: CASSGLWDEKLFF
J: TRBJ2-5; size: -; length: 12; V: TRBV5-1; D: -; DNA: TGCGCCAGCAGCTCTACCCAAGAGACCCAGTACTTC; CDR3: CASSSTQETQYF
J: TRBJ2-7; size: -; length: 14; V: TRBV2; D: TRBD2; DNA: TGTGCCAGCTCACCCACCCGGGAGGGGTACGAGCAGTACTTC; CDR3: CASSPTREGYEQYF
J: TRBJ2-1; size: few; length: 17; V: TRBV19; D: TRBD2; DNA: TGTGCCAGTAGTATATTTTTCAGGACTAGCGTTCACAATGAGCAGTTCTTC; CDR3: CASSIFFRTSVHNEQFF
J: TRBJ1-1; size: -; length: 15; V: TRBV19; D: -; DNA: TGTGCCGGCAGCCGCTGGGGGACGGAGAACACTGAAGCTTTCTTT; CDR3: CAGSRWGTENTEAFF
J: TRBJ2-3; size: -; length: 14; V: TRBV25-1; D: TRBD2; DNA: TGTGCCAGCAGATTAGCGGGGGGCGAGGATACGCAGTATTTT; CDR3: CASRLAGGEDTQYF
J: TRBJ1-2; size: few; length: 14; V: TRBV4-2; D: -; DNA: TGTGCCAGCAGCCAAGAATGGGCGGAGGGGGGCTACACCTTC; CDR3: CASSQEWAEGGYTF
J: TRBJ1-6; size: many; length: 13; V: TRBV5-8; D: -; DNA: TGTGCCAGCAGCTTGGCGTCGAATTCACCCCTCCACTTT; CDR3: CASSLASNSPLHF
J: TRBJ1-6; size: many; length: 15; V: TRBV20-1; D: TRBD1; DNA: TGCAGTGCTAGAACCCCGACAGGGTGGAATTCACCCCTCCACTTT; CDR3: CSARTPTGWNSPLHF
J: TRBJ1-5; size: -; length: 15; V: TRBV19; D: TRBD1; DNA: TGTGCCTGTCTTGACAGGGGATCGAGCAATCAGCCCCAGCATTTT; CDR3: CACLDRGSSNQPQHF
J: TRBJ2-1; size: few; length: 14; V: TRBV20-1; D: -; DNA: TGCAGTGCTAGAAGGGGGAGGGCCGGGGGTGAGCAGTTCTTC; CDR3: CSARRGRAGGEQFF
J: TRBJ1-3; size: many; length: 14; V: TRBV9; D: TRBD1; DNA: TGTGCCAGCAGCGTAGAACAGGGGGGAAACACCATATATTTT; CDR3: CASSVEQGGNTIYF
J: TRBJ2-1; size: many; length: 15; V: TRBV7-2; D: TRBD1; DNA: TGTGCCAGCAGCTTAGGGGGACAGGGTTACAATGAGCAGTTCTTC; CDR3: CASSLGGQGYNEQFF
J: TRBJ2-3; size: few; length: 13; V: TRBV5-1; D: -; DNA: TGCGCCAGCAGGTTTACCCCCCCAGATACGCAGTATTTT; CDR3: CASRFTPPDTQYF
J: TRBJ1-2; size: many; length: 15; V: TRBV7-3; D: -; DNA: TGTGCCAGCAGCTTAGGACTCCTAGCTAACTATGGCTACACCTTC; CDR3: CASSLGLLANYGYTF
J: TRBJ1-1; size: few; length: 16; V: TRBV7-9; D: TRBD1; DNA: TGTGCCAGCAGCTATATGGACAGGGCGCGCCCAACTGAAGCTTTCTTT; CDR3: CASSYMDRARPTEAFF
J: TRBJ2-7; size: -; length: 14; V: TRBV2; D: -; DNA: TGTGCCAGCAGTTTGGCCGGGCCTAGGGACGAGCAGTACTTC; CDR3: CASSLAGPRDEQYF
J: TRBJ1-5; size: many; length: 13; V: TRBV7-2; D: TRBD1; DNA: TGTGCCAGCAGCACACAGGGGACTCAGCCCCAGCATTTT; CDR3: CASSTQGTQPQHF
J: TRBJ1-2; size: many; length: 15; V: TRBV19; D: -; DNA: TGTGCCACCGCGGAGGGCGGGGGCTTACTCTATGGCTACACCTTC; CDR3: CATAEGGGLLYGYTF
J: TRBJ2-7; size: many; length: 14; V: TRBV7-8; D: TRBD1; DNA: TGTGCCAGCAGCGAAAACGGACAGGGGCGGGAGCAGTACTTC; CDR3: CASSENGQGREQYF
J: TRBJ1-4; size: -; length: 14; V: TRBV20-1; D: -; DNA: TGCAGTGCTAGAATCAGAGCAACTAATGAAAAACTGTTTTTT; CDR3: CSARIRATNEKLFF
J: TRBJ1-6; size: many; length: 16; V: TRBV20-1; D: -; DNA: TGCAGTGCCACCCTCTCCAGGGAACGGCTTGATTCACCCCTCCACTTT; CDR3: CSATLSRERLDSPLHF
J: TRBJ1-3; size: many; length: 11; V: TRBV19; D: -; DNA: TGTGCCAGTAGTATAGGTTACGGCTGGTATTTT; CDR3: CASSIGYGWYF
J: TRBJ1-6; size: once; length: 15; V: TRBV25-1; D: TRBD1; DNA: TGTGCCAGCAGTGAGGGGACAGGGGATAATTCACCCCTCCACTTT; CDR3: CASSEGTGDNSPLHF
J: TRBJ1-2; size: many; length: 15; V: TRBV7-9; D: -; DNA: TGTGCCAGCAGCTTAGAACAGGGAAGAGAGTATGGCTACACCTTC; CDR3: CASSLEQGREYGYTF
J: TRBJ2-5; size: few; length: 13; V: TRBV7-2; D: -; DNA: TGTGCCAGCAGCAAAAGAAGGGTGGGGGACCAGTACTTC; CDR3: CASSKRRVGDQYF
J: TRBJ2-2; size: -; length: 16; V: TRBV7-3; D: TRBD2; DNA: TGTGCCAGCAGCTTACCGGGACTAGCGTACACCGGGGAGCTGTTTTTT; CDR3: CASSLPGLAYTGELFF
J: TRBJ2-2; size: -; length: 17; V: TRBV5-1; D: TRBD2; DNA: TGCGCCAGCAGCTTGGCCGGGGGGCTAGCGGGAACCGGGGAGCTGTTTTTT; CDR3: CASSLAGGLAGTGELFF
J: TRBJ1-5; size: many; length: 13; V: TRBV19; D: -; DNA: TGTGCCAGTAGTATATATGGGAATCAGCCCCAGCATTTT; CDR3: CASSIYGNQPQHF
J: TRBJ1-5; size: many; length: 14; V: TRBV15; D: -; DNA: TGTGCCACCAGCAGAGATAAGGGAAATCAGCCCCAGCATTTT; CDR3: CATSRDKGNQPQHF
J: TRBJ2-7; size: many; length: 14; V: TRBV19; D: TRBD2; DNA: TGTGCCAGTAGTATTCGTAGCGGGGGGTACGAGCAGTACTTC; CDR3: CASSIRSGGYEQYF
J: TRBJ1-1; size: -; length: 13; V: TRBV20-1; D: -; DNA: TGCAGTGCTAGGAGACATTCGAACACTGAAGCTTTCTTT; CDR3: CSARRHSNTEAFF
J: TRBJ2-5; size: -; length: 18; V: TRBV20-1; D: TRBD2; DNA: TGCAGTGCTAGAGATAGGAAATGGGGACTAGCGATTCTGGAGACCCAGTACTTC; CDR3: CSARDRKWGLAILETQYF
J: TRBJ1-5; size: -; length: 13; V: TRBV3-1; D: -; DNA: TGTGCCAGCAGCGAACAGGGAGTCCAGCCCCAGCATTTT; CDR3: CASSEQGVQPQHF
J: TRBJ1-4; size: many; length: 13; V: TRBV7-7; D: -; DNA: TGTGCTAGCAGCTTAGTTCTTAATGAAAAACTGTTTTTT; CDR3: CASSLVLNEKLFF